Listed below are T cell receptor beta chains from one sample, sequenced in a study of CD8+CD57+ T cells in acquired aplastic anemia. A single record per CDR3 protein comes from TCRdb applying MiXCR to the reads. This table has about 120,000 distinct CDR3 sequences, 55% to 70% appearing once. Sequenced: sorted CD4+, CD8+, or CD8+CD57+ T cells (not recorded which) from PBMCs. Receptors originate from a human donor with aplastic anemia. The CDR3 runs from the conserved cysteine through the conserved F or W. The order of the fields is CDR3 DNA, CDR3 protein, V gene, J gene, D gene, clone size. D genes are given only for firm matches. Only some rows state a clone size, as once, few, many or a class for expanded clones.

TGCAGCGTGGCAACCGGGACATCATACGAGCAGTACTTC,CSVATGTSYEQYF,TRBV29-1,TRBJ2-7,-,few
TGTGCCAGCAGCTGGGACAGGGAGAATGGCTACACCTTC,CASSWDRENGYTF,TRBV5-4,TRBJ1-2,TRBD1,-
TGTGCCGCCGGACTCATTCCGGACAGGGTTGGCACTGAAGCTTTCTTT,CAAGLIPDRVGTEAFF,TRBV10-3,TRBJ1-1,TRBD1,many
TGTGCCAGCAGTTACTCTTGGGACAGGGGGACCCTGGATGATGGCTACACCTTC,CASSYSWDRGTLDDGYTF,TRBV6-2/TRBV6-3,TRBJ1-2,TRBD1,many
TGTGCCAGCAGCAGGGCCACTCTCTACGAGCAGTACTTC,CASSRATLYEQYF,TRBV7-9,TRBJ2-7,-,-
TGCAGTGCTCGCGAAGGGGGGCACACTGAAGCTTTCTTT,CSAREGGHTEAFF,TRBV20-1,TRBJ1-1,-,few
TGCGCCAGCAGTCCAATGAGGGGGGGGCACGGCTACACCTTC,CASSPMRGGHGYTF,TRBV10-1,TRBJ1-2,-,-
TGTGCCAGTAGTATCGGGGACGCCGCAGCCTACGAGCAGTACTTC,CASSIGDAAAYEQYF,TRBV7-9,TRBJ2-7,-,-
TGTGCCAGCAGTGACTCCAGGGACCCAGATACGCAGTATTTT,CASSDSRDPDTQYF,TRBV6-4,TRBJ2-3,-,-
TGTGCCAGCAGCTTAGCTGGGACTAGCGTCTACGAGCAGTACTTC,CASSLAGTSVYEQYF,TRBV7-2,TRBJ2-7,TRBD2,many
TGTGCCAGCAGCGGTAATGGCGGCTACACCTTC,CASSGNGGYTF,TRBV7-8,TRBJ1-2,-,-
TGTGCCAGCAGCCCGGACAGGGCCCCCCATTCACCCCTCCACTTT,CASSPDRAPHSPLHF,TRBV14,TRBJ1-6,TRBD1,-
TGTGCCAGCAGCTTAGTGGCAAACCAAGAGACCCAGTACTTC,CASSLVANQETQYF,TRBV7-2,TRBJ2-5,-,-
TGTGCCATCCACAGGGGGAAGAACACCGGGGAGCTGTTTTTT,CAIHRGKNTGELFF,TRBV19,TRBJ2-2,TRBD1,few
TGTGCCAGCAGTGAGGGGGGGGTTAAAACCGAGCAGTACTTC,CASSEGGVKTEQYF,TRBV2,TRBJ2-7,TRBD2,-
TGTGCCAGCAGCTTGAGTAGCGGGCGCTACAATGAGCAGTTCTTC,CASSLSSGRYNEQFF,TRBV7-8,TRBJ2-1,TRBD2,-
TGTGCCAGCAGCGCAGTACAGGCCTCACGTGGAAACACCATATATTTT,CASSAVQASRGNTIYF,TRBV9,TRBJ1-3,-,-
TGCGCCAGCAGCATGACAGGGCTCTCCTACGAGCAGTACTTC,CASSMTGLSYEQYF,TRBV5-1,TRBJ2-7,TRBD1,-
TGCGCCAGCAGCAGGGGGACTGCCTCTTCTAGCACAGATACGCAGTATTTT,CASSRGTASSSTDTQYF,TRBV5-1,TRBJ2-3,-,-
TGCAGTGCGAACTCCAGGGTGGCCGAGGCTTTCTTT,CSANSRVAEAFF,TRBV20-1,TRBJ1-1,-,-
TGTGCCAGCAGCGTTACTAGCGGAGCGTACAATGAGCAGTTCTTC,CASSVTSGAYNEQFF,TRBV7-3,TRBJ2-1,TRBD2,-
TGTGCCAGCAGTTTGTCTCTAAGCGGGAGCAATCTTGTGGGGTACGAGCAGTACTTC,CASSLSLSGSNLVGYEQYF,TRBV12-3/TRBV12-4,TRBJ2-7,TRBD2,-
TGTGCCAGCAGTACGGGAGGGAGCAGCAATCAGCCCCAGCATTTT,CASSTGGSSNQPQHF,TRBV7-9,TRBJ1-5,-,many
TGTGCCAGCAGCTCGTGGGACAGGGGTCTTGAAGCTTTCTTT,CASSSWDRGLEAFF,TRBV7-9,TRBJ1-1,TRBD1,many
TGTGCCACCAGTGATCCGCCAGGCCTGAACACTGAAGCTTTCTTT,CATSDPPGLNTEAFF,TRBV24-1,TRBJ1-1,-,once
TGCAGTAGACGCACTAGCGGAAAAGAGACCCAGTACTTC,CSRRTSGKETQYF,TRBV20-1,TRBJ2-5,TRBD2,-
TGCAGCGTTGAACTACTGGGACAGGGCTACGAGCAGTACTTC,CSVELLGQGYEQYF,TRBV29-1,TRBJ2-7,TRBD1,-
TGCAGTGCTAGAGACCCTACAAAGAACACTGAAGCTTTCTTT,CSARDPTKNTEAFF,TRBV20-1,TRBJ1-1,-,once
TGTGCCAGCAGTTCAGGGGTCAATGAGCAGTTCTTC,CASSSGVNEQFF,TRBV25-1,TRBJ2-1,-,-
TGTGCCAGCAGTATCCTCGACAGGCGTGAGCAGTTCTTC,CASSILDRREQFF,TRBV6-5,TRBJ2-1,-,many
TGCAGCGTTGAGGGGGACAGGGGGCGCGCGGAGACCCAGTACTTC,CSVEGDRGRAETQYF,TRBV29-1,TRBJ2-5,TRBD1,few
TGTGCCAGCAGCTTGCAAGCGGGGGGCTACGAGCAGTACTTC,CASSLQAGGYEQYF,TRBV5-5,TRBJ2-7,TRBD2,-
TGTGCCAGTAGCCGACAGGGGAGGAATGAGCAGTTCTTC,CASSRQGRNEQFF,TRBV19,TRBJ2-1,TRBD1,-
TGTGCCAGCAGTCGGGCCCTCGGCGGGGGAGGTGAGACCCAGTACTTC,CASSRALGGGGETQYF,TRBV12-3/TRBV12-4,TRBJ2-5,TRBD2,-
TGTGCCACCAGCAGAATAACAGGGAGAACCGGGGAGCTGTTTTTT,CATSRITGRTGELFF,TRBV15,TRBJ2-2,-,-
TGCAGTGCTAGAGAAAGGTGGTGGGTTTGGAGGAACACTGAAGCTTTCTTT,CSARERWWVWRNTEAFF,TRBV20-1,TRBJ1-1,-,once
TGTGCCAGCAGCCCCAGAAGGGGGAGCTCCTACGAGCAGTACTTC,CASSPRRGSSYEQYF,TRBV7-6,TRBJ2-7,-,-
TGTGCCAGCAGTGAGTCCGGGGGAGGAAAATCACCCCTCCACTTT,CASSESGGGKSPLHF,TRBV6-4,TRBJ1-6,-,-
TGTGCCAGCAGAGGGCCCGGGGGTTTCACAGATACGCAGTATTTT,CASRGPGGFTDTQYF,TRBV24-1,TRBJ2-3,-,-
TGTGCCATCAGTGAGTCTCCAGGGACTCAGCCCCAGCATTTT,CAISESPGTQPQHF,TRBV10-3,TRBJ1-5,-,-
TGTGCCAGCACAGGGGCCTCCAATCAGCCCCAGCATTTT,CASTGASNQPQHF,TRBV2,TRBJ1-5,-,-
TGTGCTAGCAGCTTAGCGGGGTACCAAGAGACCCAGTACTTC,CASSLAGYQETQYF,TRBV7-7,TRBJ2-5,TRBD2,-
TGTGCCAGTGAAGGGAGTCAGGCTTTCTTT,CASEGSQAFF,TRBV25-1,TRBJ1-1,-,-
TGTGCCAGCAGTCTAGGGGGACAATCCTACGAGCAGTACTTC,CASSLGGQSYEQYF,TRBV9,TRBJ2-7,-,-
TGTGCCAGTTACTCGACAGTTAGCTCCTACAATGAGCAGTTCTTC,CASYSTVSSYNEQFF,TRBV19,TRBJ2-1,-,-
TGTGCCAGCAGCACGCGCGGGACAGGCCCCTACGAGCAGTACTTC,CASSTRGTGPYEQYF,TRBV7-3,TRBJ2-7,TRBD1,-
TGTGCCACCAGCAGACTTACAGGGGCCGCTGAAGCTTTCTTT,CATSRLTGAAEAFF,TRBV15,TRBJ1-1,TRBD1,few
TGTGCCAGCAGTCCGTACCGGGAGGGTATAAAACAGTACTTC,CASSPYREGIKQYF,TRBV12-3/TRBV12-4,TRBJ2-7,TRBD2,-
TGTGCCAGCATTCTTCCGGGAATTGAGCAGTTCTTC,CASILPGIEQFF,TRBV2,TRBJ2-1,-,many
TGTGCCAGCAGCCCCAACAGTCACTCTGGGGCCAACGTCCTGACTTTC,CASSPNSHSGANVLTF,TRBV11-1,TRBJ2-6,-,-
TGTGCCAGCAGTTCCGAAACTGAAGCTTTCTTT,CASSSETEAFF,TRBV6-5,TRBJ1-1,-,many
TGTGCCATCAGTAGTATCCGGGGTAACTATGGCTACACCTTC,CAISSIRGNYGYTF,TRBV10-3,TRBJ1-2,-,-
TGTGCCAGTAGTTACACCAAGAACACTGAAGCTTCCTTT,CASSYTKNTEASF,TRBV19,TRBJ1-1,-,-
TGCACCAGCAGTGCCCCTCACGAGCAGTACTTC,CTSSAPHEQYF,TRBV10-1,TRBJ2-7,-,many
TGTGCCAGCAGCAGCACCGGAACACAGTTCTTC,CASSSTGTQFF,TRBV7-9,TRBJ2-1,-,-